The 22 T cell receptor beta chains below all came from one sample that was sequenced in a study of T cell changes during pregnancy in multiple sclerosis. The protocol was immunoSEQ multiplex PCR, while the TCRdb copy is restricted to in-frame clones and leaves out a portion. Seen here are under 45,000 clones, just over 90% observed once, and the top ten hold 3.5% to 4.5%. The sequencing here drew on peripheral blood, taken in the second trimester of pregnancy. Source of these receptors: a female donor in good health, enrolled as a control in a pregnancy study.

The chain links TRBV6-5 to TRBJ2-7, with D possibly TRBD1 on 5 matching bases. Germline V lookup: CDR1 MNHEY, CDR2 SVGAGI. CDR3 length: 14 residues. V gave up 5 bases and J gave up 2 bases, with 13 bases separating them. The CDR3 DNA sequence: TGTGCCAGCAGTCGCAGGGTTCAAACCTACGAGCAGTACTTC. Its translation: CASSRRVQTYEQYF.

In this sample, this clone turned up once. The chain carries TRBV4-3 and TRBJ2-2, with 11 bases lining up with TRBD2. V lost 6 bases to trimming and J lost 3 bases; unmatched junction nucleotides: 3. This CDR3 spans 15 amino acids. CDR1 LGHNA and CDR2 YSLEER come from the germline V gene. For the CDR3, the DNA is TGCGCCAGCAGGCAACTAGCGGGGGACACCGGGGAGCTGTTTTTT. This codes for CASRQLAGDTGELFF.

The chain employs TRBV29-1 and TRBJ1-1, with a possible D match to TRBD1 (5 bases). This CDR3 spans 11 amino acids. Trimming left V 7 bases short and J 10 bases short, with 16 bases between. Germline V gene data show CDR1 as SQVTM and CDR2 as ANQGSEA. The CDR3: CSAGGGEGAFF. The CDR3 DNA follows: TGCAGCGCTGGGGGAGGGGAGGGAGCTTTCTTT. The whole variable domain, filled in from reference TRBV29-1 and TRBJ1-1, reads SAVISQKPSRDICQRGTSLTIQCQVDSQVTMMFWYRQQPGQSLTLIATANQGSEATYESGFVIDKFPISRPNLTFSTLTVSNMSPEDSSIYLCSAGGGEGAFFGQGTRLTVV.

V and J are TRBV7-8 and TRBJ1-6; D might be TRBD1 (6 bases). The CDR3 runs to 16 residues. In germline, CDR1 is SGHVS, CDR2 FQNEAQ. Trimming removed 1 base at V and 9 bases at J, with 16 bases between. The CDR3 protein is CASSLGSGGRGSPLHF. In DNA, the CDR3 is TGTGCCAGCAGCTTAGGATCTGGGGGCCGGGGTTCACCCCTCCACTTT.

This chain links TRBV11-2 with TRBJ2-1; perhaps TRBD2 as D (5 bases). This CDR3 spans 13 amino acids. Looked up from germline, CDR1 is SGHAT and CDR2 is FQNNGV. Trimming pared 7 bases from V and 7 bases from J, leaving 14 bases between. The CDR3: CASKRFSSNEQFF. The CDR3 DNA reads as TGTGCCAGCAAGCGGTTCTCCTCAAATGAGCAGTTCTTC.

The J gene is TRBJ1-2, the V gene TRBV9; no definite D call. Per germline, CDR1 SGDLS and CDR2 YYNGEE. This CDR3 spans 14 amino acids. V was pared by 4 bases and J by 8 bases, with 18 bases between. The DNA of the CDR3 is TGTGCCAGCAGCCTTTGGACCGGGAAGGAAGGCTACACCTTC. Translated, it gives CASSLWTGKEGYTF.

The count of this clone is one. The chain employs TRBV11-3 and TRBJ2-3, with TRBD2 matching 9 bases. Per the germline V gene, CDR1 is SGHNT and CDR2 is YENEEA. Trimming cost V 1 base and J 4 bases; bases outside gene matches: 9. The CDR3 runs to 17 residues. The CDR3 nucleotides read TGTGCCAGCAGCTTAGGAGCCTTGGCGGGGGGGCCAGATACGCAGTATTTT. This sequence encodes CASSLGALAGGPDTQYF.

As concerns this clone: A read error may produce the germline difference seen at one junction end. The V gene is TRBV6-1, the J gene TRBJ1-3; D unclear. CDR3 length equals 15 residues. Looked up from germline, CDR1 is MNHNS and CDR2 is SASEGT. CDR3 residues: CASREGLLSGNTIYF. The CDR3 DNA is TGTGCCAGCAGGGAAGGACTGCTCTCTGGAAACACCATATATTTT.

The chain couples TRBV6-5 to TRBJ1-2; D call uncertain. V lost 7 bases, J lost 5 bases, and 17 bases lay in between. This CDR3 has 14 amino acids. Germline assignment: CDR1 MNHEY and CDR2 SVGAGI. In DNA form, the CDR3 reads TGTGCCAGCAAACCCAACGACATGTTATATGGCTACACCTTC. This encodes CASKPNDMLYGYTF.

This chain links TRBV14 with TRBJ2-5; TRBD2 agrees at 7 bases. The CDR3 length is 16 residues. The V segment lost 1 base and the J segment 4 bases; nucleotides outside the gene matches: 9. Per the germline V gene, CDR1 is SGHDN and CDR2 is FVKESK. The CDR3 is CASSQAPGEGGETQYF. In DNA form, the CDR3 reads TGTGCCAGCAGCCAAGCCCCGGGGGAGGGCGGAGAGACCCAGTACTTC.

This clone appeared once. V and J are TRBV15 and TRBJ2-4; D is undetermined. Per germline, CDR1 LNHNV and CDR2 YYDKDF (reference sequence). Trimming shortened V by 4 bases and J by 10 bases, and 17 bases separated the two germline ends. The CDR3 extends over 14 amino acids. CDR3 DNA sequence: TGTGCCACCAGCACCGCCTTCCAGTGGCAAATTCAGTACTTC. Protein product: CATSTAFQWQIQYF. Full variable domain (remainder filled in from reference TRBV15 and TRBJ2-4): DAMVIQNPRYQVTQFGKPVTLSCSQTLNHNVMYWYQQKSSQAPKLLFHYYDKDFNNEADTPDNFQSRRPNTSFCFLDIRSPGLGDTAMYLCATSTAFQWQIQYFGAGTRLSVL.

V is TRBV6-5 and J is TRBJ2-1; 7 bases are a match to TRBD2. The germline gives CDR1 MNHEY, CDR2 SVGAGI. The CDR3 is 16 residues long. V shed 1 base and J 0 bases; nucleotides not matched to a gene: 3. The CDR3 nucleotides read TGTGCCAGCAGTTACTGGCGGGGGAGCTCCTACAATGAGCAGTTCTTC. Its protein product is CASSYWRGSSYNEQFF.

This clone showed up just a few times. The J gene is TRBJ1-1, the V gene TRBV6-1; 7 bases agree with TRBD1. The germline gives CDR1 MNHNS, CDR2 SASEGT. V shed 1 base, J shed 5 bases, and the junction held 7 bases outside the gene matches. This CDR3 is built from 15 residues. CDR3 nucleotide sequence: TGTGCCAGCAGTGAAGGGACAGGATCGGCAACTGAAGCTTTCTTT. Encoded protein: CASSEGTGSATEAFF.

The chain carries TRBV9 and TRBJ2-1, with TRBD2 matching over 7 bases. This CDR3 region has 16 residues. Trimming removed 2 bases from V and 2 bases from J; junction bases left unmatched: 7. The germline gives CDR1 SGDLS, CDR2 YYNGEE. The CDR3 protein is CASSVDGGLPYNEQFF. CDR3 DNA: TGTGCCAGCAGCGTCGACGGGGGGTTACCCTACAATGAGCAGTTCTTC. The complete variable domain, with remaining parts taken from reference TRBV9 and TRBJ2-1, reads DSGVTQTPKHLITATGQRVTLRCSPRSGDLSVYWYQQSLDQGLQFLIQYYNGEERAKGNILERFSAQQFPDLHSELNLSSLELGDSALYFCASSVDGGLPYNEQFFGPGTRLTVL.

J is TRBJ2-5 and V is TRBV4-1; TRBD2 aligns across 13 bases. V shed 4 bases, J shed 5 bases, and the junction held 13 bases outside the gene matches. Germline lookup yields CDR1 MGHRA and CDR2 YSYEKL. CDR3 length equals 18 residues. CDR3 region: CASSPGTSGELSRETQYF. The CDR3, as DNA: TGCGCCAGCAGCCCCGGGACTAGCGGGGAACTCTCCCGGGAGACCCAGTACTTC.

V usage is TRBV7-9 and J usage is TRBJ1-4; 7 bases map to TRBD1. The V and J ends lost 5 bases and 6 bases, in that order; junction bases with no gene match: 9. This CDR3 is built from 15 residues. Per germline, CDR1 SEHNR and CDR2 FQNEAQ (reference sequence). CDR3 sequence reads: CASSPPGTDYEKLFF. DNA for the CDR3: TGTGCCAGCAGCCCCCCCGGGACAGACTATGAAAAACTGTTTTTT.

The chain's CDR3 is CASSKQVQDTQYF. The CDR3 region has the DNA TGTGCCAGTAGTAAACAGGTGCAAGATACGCAGTATTTT. The chain uses TRBV19 and TRBJ2-3; TRBD1 is a possible D gene (5 bases). The germline CDR1 and CDR2 sequences are LNHDA and SQIVND (reference sequence). The V end was cut by 4 bases, the J end by 5 bases, with 10 bases between. This CDR3 has 13 residues.

The rearrangement joins TRBV9 to TRBJ2-2; TRBD1 matches 10 bases. CDR3 length: 14 amino acids. V trimming: 7 bases; J trimming: 3 bases; junction bases outside the gene matches: 3. Germline V lookup: CDR1 SGDLS, CDR2 YYNGEE. For the CDR3, the DNA is TGTGCCAGCCGACAGGGGGCGGACACCGGGGAGCTGTTTTTT. It codes for CASRQGADTGELFF.

V usage is TRBV5-1 and J usage is TRBJ2-5, with D possibly matching TRBD1 (5 bases). This CDR3 has 15 amino acids. V was shortened by 0 bases and J by 5 bases, with 14 bases between the two germline ends. The germline CDR1 and CDR2 sequences are SGHRS and YFSETQ. The CDR3 bases are TGCGCCAGCAGCTTGGATCAGGGCTCTAAGGAGACCCAGTACTTC. Protein product: CASSLDQGSKETQYF.

The genes are TRBV30 and TRBJ1-2; D is ambiguous. The V gene lost 4 bases and the J gene lost 8 bases, with 20 bases spanning the gap. CDR3 length equals 14 residues. Germline CDR1 and CDR2: GTSNPN and SVGIG (reference sequence). In nucleotides, the CDR3 is TGTGCCTGGACCCCTGCAGGCAGTTTGGGCGGCTACACCTTC. Translation gives CAWTPAGSLGGYTF.

The J gene is TRBJ2-2, the V gene TRBV12-1; the DNA was not compared with TRBD2, the D call given in the table. TRBV12-1 is recorded as a pseudogene. The CDR3 is 17 residues long. The CDR3 DNA sequence: TGTGCCAGCAGCTTTGCGCCGGGACTAGCTAACACCGGGGAGCTGTTTTTT. It encodes CASSFAPGLANTGELFF.

This clone was detected only once. The chain is built from TRBV27 and TRBJ2-7; the D gene is possibly TRBD2 (6 bases). V gave up 0 bases and J gave up 2 bases, with 11 bases separating them. Germline assignment: CDR1 MNHEY and CDR2 SMNVEV (reference sequence). This CDR3 contains 15 residues. CDR3 amino acids: CASSLSLGGAYEQYF. As DNA, the CDR3 is TGTGCCAGCAGTTTATCGTTGGGCGGGGCCTACGAGCAGTACTTC.